This T cell receptor beta chain was captured by sequencing in a study of blood T cells in healthy people across ages. Germline CDR1 and CDR2: SGHTA and FQGNSA. V was clipped by 1 base and J by 6 bases, with 12 bases between them. This CDR3 contains 15 residues. Primed by a sample-barcoded 5' primer and a J-beta primer mix, a second PCR proceeded for roughly 7 to 12 cycles. TCRdb re-analysed the 5' RACE reads in MiXCR, keeping a single row per CDR3 protein. The repertoire holds about 1.1 million distinct CDR3 sequences, with around two fifths as singletons. The TCR sequence derives from a man aged 18 to 30 in good health. The chain has TRBV7-2 and TRBJ2-2; D ambiguous. The sequenced material came from blood. The DNA of the CDR3 is TGTGCCAGCAGCTTAGGACTCCCCCCGGCCGGGGAGCTGTTTTTT. This translates into CASSLGLPPAGELFF. The complete variable domain, with remaining parts taken from reference TRBV7-2 and TRBJ2-2, reads GAGVSQSPSNKVTEKGKDVELRCDPISGHTALYWYRQSLGQGLEFLIYFQGNSAPDKSGLPSDRFSAERTGGSVSTLTIQRTQQEDSAVYLCASSLGLPPAGELFFGEGSRLTVL.